One T cell receptor beta chain is described in this entry. The sample is drawn from a study of cytomegalovirus exposure and HLA in healthy donors. Vbeta (60) and Jbeta (13) primers were used in the PCR. Repertoires were generated with immunoSEQ multiplex PCR, while TCRdb's copy carries only in-frame clones and drops some. The data show under 200,000 clones, with roughly 83% seen just once and around 0.93% held by the top ten. V dropped 4 bases and J dropped 8 bases, with 13 bases sitting between them. This CDR3 is built from 13 residues. From germline, CDR1 is SGHRS and CDR2 YFSETQ. Sequencing input: PBMCs. The V gene is TRBV5-1, the J gene TRBJ2-1; D perhaps matches TRBD1 (6 bases). The source of this sequence is a man aged 25 to 45 in good health and CMV-seronegative. CDR3 sequence (DNA): TGCGCCAGCAGCCGCAGGGGATTCGATGAGCAGTTCTTC. As protein: CASSRRGFDEQFF.